The entry that follows covers one T cell receptor beta chain sequence. Its antigen target is currently unknown. Per-base quality was not reported, and no clone a single base away is much larger than it. The Qiagen DNeasy kit was used to extract genomic DNA from unsorted PBMCs and from the negatively selected CD4+ and CD8+ fractions. Using primers that anneal to V and J segments, immunoSEQ multiplex PCR amplified the TCR beta CDR3 regions. Amplification bias was minimized using a synthetic immune receptor repertoire, and residual bias was removed computationally after sequencing. Per the authors' processing: Repertoire diversity was quantified as the Shannon entropy index using custom Python scripts. Unsorted, CD4+ and CD8+ repertoires were analyzed separately, except for combined analyses in which CD4+ and CD8+ sequences were merged in silico. A clone counted as expanded when the clone's frequency after treatment rose at least 2-fold relative to C1D1, and clones undetected at baseline were given a pseudocount of 0.5. Clones with 0 or 1 copy at C1D1 were classified as singleton clones, and clones with 2 or more copies were classified as non-singleton clones. Clones expanded in unsorted samples were annotated as CD4+, CD8+ or unknown by matching protein sequences in sorted samples from the same patient. Wilcoxon tests on paired samples were used to test diversity changes from C1D1 to C4D1. The table was pulled from immuneACCESS by TCRdb, which kept in-frame rearrangements only. Such tables lose some clones; where checked, under half of the loss comes from unresolved V genes, and the rest has no known cause. D and trimming were read from the DNA, whereas the V and J calls and clone size are those reported in that table. The sample includes about 35,000 clones, with around 70% observed a single time. The top ten clones comprise approximately 14% of the sample.

Reading the label with the study, this specimen's time point is: cycle 2 day 1 (C2D1) of nivolumab. All trial patients had relapsed after autologous stem cell transplantation, with cohorts A, B and C differing in prior brentuximab vedotin exposure. A total of 56 patients with relapsed/refractory classical Hodgkin lymphoma made up the trial cohort, and each patient's best overall response was complete response, partial response or progressive disease. Single-agent nivolumab was administered to trial patients in the multi-cohort phase II CheckMate 205 trial. An independent review committee assessed best overall response using the 2007 International Working Group response criteria. Trial PBMCs were collected just before the start of nivolumab (C1D1) and during therapy at cycle 2 day 1 and cycle 4 day 1. After peripheral blood was drawn into 8 mL Vacutainer Cell Preparation Tubes, PBMCs were isolated by centrifugation and then cryopreserved.

This entry belongs to a study of PD-1 blockade in classical Hodgkin lymphoma (dated by TCRdb to the early 2020s). Context from the whole study: Nivolumab dosing was 3 mg/kg intravenously every 2 weeks, continuing until either disease progression or unacceptable toxicity. The study used CyTOF and TCR beta sequencing to define a peripheral blood immune signature of response to PD-1 blockade in classical Hodgkin lymphoma.

The CDR3, from cysteine to phenylalanine, totals 15 residues. The read is trimmed to its CDR3 DNA, 45 bases read in frame from base 1. Trimming removed 0 bases from V and 9 bases from J, leaving 12 bases between the germline ends. CDR1 and CDR2, per the germline V gene, are SNHLY and FYNNEI. Results the study describes overall, beyond this receptor: The study was restricted to a single clinical trial cohort, and the causes of repertoire differences, possibly disease activity or prior therapy, were left undefined. By C4D1, a significant rise was seen in CD4+ TCR diversity but not in CD8+ TCR diversity (p=0.0027 vs p=0.16), and the rise was most apparent among complete responders (p=0.02). Trial patients with a complete response had baseline diversity similar to that of newly diagnosed patients, while partial responders and progressors had significantly lower diversity. Baseline TCR diversity was reported as lower in newly diagnosed patients than in healthy donors, and lower still in relapsed/refractory patients. Diversity was lower in patients who began nivolumab less than 1 year after ASCT, so these patients were left out of later analyses to avoid confounding by immune reconstitution.

This receptor was taken from a human donor with classical Hodgkin lymphoma. Recombination connected TRBV2 to TRBJ1-6; TRBD1 could be the D gene, as 5 bases match. The source was peripheral blood mononuclear cells (PBMCs), collected before the second cycle of nivolumab. CDR3 protein: CASSEARQGFSPLHF. The nucleotide sequence is given as TGTGCCAGCAGTGAAGCGCGGCAGGGCTTTTCACCCCTCCACTTT. Extended through the reference TRBV2 and TRBJ1-6 proteins, this CDR3 yields the full variable domain: EPEVTQTPSHQVTQMGQEVILRCVPISNHLYFYWYRQILGQKVEFLVSFYNNEISEKSEIFDDQFSVERPDGSNFTLKIRSTKLEDSAMYFCASSEARQGFSPLHFGNGTRLTVT.